This entry features one T cell receptor (beta chain) sequence. The source of the sample is a study of blood T cell repertoires in COVID-19. At the level of the study: Samples taken during acute and convalescent COVID-19 were collected in the United States, Italy and Spain. Nucleic acid was either cDNA or gDNA, and it came from T cells, B-cell-depleted T cells, or PBMCs.

CDR3 length: 11 amino acids. CDR1 and CDR2 from the germline V gene are KGHSH and LQKENI. With 5 bases removed from V and 4 bases from J, the gap between germline ends came to 6 bases. Source study methods: Quantification of nucleated cells was approximated via reference gene primer amplification. Produced via immunoSEQ multiplex PCR; TCRdb's table is partial and in-frame only. V and J calls and clone size are copied from that table; D and trimming were computed from the DNA. The table lists about 200,000 clones, roughly 90% of them singletons. The V gene is TRBV18, the J gene TRBJ2-7; D gene uncertain. The sequence was collected from a man aged 30 to 39 who had recovered from COVID-19. Sequenced material: peripheral blood. The CDR3 coding sequence is TGTGCCAGCTCAATCTCTTACGAGCAGTACTTC. This sequence encodes CASSISYEQYF.